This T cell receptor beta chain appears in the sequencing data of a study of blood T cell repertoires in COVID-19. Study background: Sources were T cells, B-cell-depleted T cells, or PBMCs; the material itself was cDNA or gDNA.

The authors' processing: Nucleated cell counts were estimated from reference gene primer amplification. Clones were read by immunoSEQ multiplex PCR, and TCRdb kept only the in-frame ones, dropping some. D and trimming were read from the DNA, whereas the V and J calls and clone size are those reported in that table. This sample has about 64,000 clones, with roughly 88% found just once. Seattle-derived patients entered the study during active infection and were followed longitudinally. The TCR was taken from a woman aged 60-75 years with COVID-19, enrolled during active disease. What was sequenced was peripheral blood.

In DNA form, the CDR3 reads TGCGCCAGCAGTAGGCAGGGTGATTTCCACGAGCAGTACTTC. Translation gives CASSRQGDFHEQYF. The chain combines TRBV4-1 with TRBJ2-7, with D perhaps matching TRBD1 (5 bases). Between the trimmed V and J ends, which lost 6 bases and 5 bases, there was a span of 17 bases. The CDR3 covers 14 residues. CDR1 and CDR2 from the germline V gene are MGHRA and YSYEKL.